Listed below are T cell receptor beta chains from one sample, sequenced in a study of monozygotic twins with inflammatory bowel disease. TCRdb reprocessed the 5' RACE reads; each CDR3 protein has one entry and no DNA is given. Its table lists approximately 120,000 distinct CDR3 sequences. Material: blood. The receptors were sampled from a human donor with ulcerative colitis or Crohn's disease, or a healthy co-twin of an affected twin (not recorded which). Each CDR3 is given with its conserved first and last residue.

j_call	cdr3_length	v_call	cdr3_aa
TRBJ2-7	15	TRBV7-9	CASSHPSVGTYEQYF
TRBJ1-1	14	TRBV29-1	CSVQRTGDATEAFF
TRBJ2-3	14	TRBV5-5	CASSLSMGQDTQYF
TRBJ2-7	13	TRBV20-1	CSARAGRLGEQYF
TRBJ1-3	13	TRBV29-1	CSVSGQGGNTIYF
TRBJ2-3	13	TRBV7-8	CASSAPRADTQYF
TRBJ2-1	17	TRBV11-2	CASSPRGTSGLLNEQFF
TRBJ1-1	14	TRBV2	CASSGGGAHTEAFF
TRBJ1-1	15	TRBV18	CASSSPATMNTEAFF
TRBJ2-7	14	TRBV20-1	CSARDSSFTYEQYF
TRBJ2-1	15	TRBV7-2	CASSLGAGGHNEQFF
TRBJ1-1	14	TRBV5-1	CASSSDTGSTEAFF
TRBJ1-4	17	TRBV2	CASTLRGQPATNEKLFF
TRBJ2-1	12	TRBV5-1	CASGKLYNEQFF
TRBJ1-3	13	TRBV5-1	CASSDGWADTIYF
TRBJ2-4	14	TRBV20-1	CSGGEKLAKNIQYF
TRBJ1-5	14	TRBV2	CASSRQSIGQPQHF
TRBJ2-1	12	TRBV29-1	CSVRRAQGRQFF
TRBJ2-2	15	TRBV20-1	CSARGTSENTGELFF
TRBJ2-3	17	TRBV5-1	CASSLLSDTQATDTQYF
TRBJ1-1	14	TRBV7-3	CASSPDRGYTEAFF
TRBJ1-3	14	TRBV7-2	CASTSYQTGNTIYF
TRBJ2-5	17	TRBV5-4	CASSPRPGQGGVETQYF
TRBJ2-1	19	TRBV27	CASSHSFRAGGLRDNEQFF
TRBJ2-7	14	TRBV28	CASSLGGVTYEQYF
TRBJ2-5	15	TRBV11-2	CASSPQPTPQETQYF
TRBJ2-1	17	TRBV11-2	CASRRVRVGRGTNEQFF
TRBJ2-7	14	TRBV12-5	CASGDRNHHYEQYF
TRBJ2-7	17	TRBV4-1	CASSQEFKLAGYYEQYF